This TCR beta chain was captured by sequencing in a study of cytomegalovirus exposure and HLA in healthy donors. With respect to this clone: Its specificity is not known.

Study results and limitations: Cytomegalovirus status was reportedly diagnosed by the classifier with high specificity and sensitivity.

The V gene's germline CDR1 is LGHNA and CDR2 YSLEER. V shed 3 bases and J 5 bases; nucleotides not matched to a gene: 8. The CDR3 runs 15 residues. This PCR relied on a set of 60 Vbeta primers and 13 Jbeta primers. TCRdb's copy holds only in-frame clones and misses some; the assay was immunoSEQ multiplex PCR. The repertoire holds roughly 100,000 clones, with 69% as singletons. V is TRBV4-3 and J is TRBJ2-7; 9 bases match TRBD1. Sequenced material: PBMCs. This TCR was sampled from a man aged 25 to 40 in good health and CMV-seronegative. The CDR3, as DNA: TGCGCCAGCAGCCAGGGGACAGGGTCCGGCAACGAGCAGTACTTC. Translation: CASSQGTGSGNEQYF.